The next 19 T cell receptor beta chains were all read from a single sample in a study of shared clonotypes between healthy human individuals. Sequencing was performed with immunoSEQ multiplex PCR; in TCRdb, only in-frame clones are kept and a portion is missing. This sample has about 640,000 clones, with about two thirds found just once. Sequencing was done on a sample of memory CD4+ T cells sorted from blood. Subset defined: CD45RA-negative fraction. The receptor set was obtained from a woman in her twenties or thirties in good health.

CDR3 in DNA: TGTGCCAGCAGCTTACTAGGGTTGGGAGCTTTCTTT. Translation gives CASSLLGLGAFF. The V and J genes are TRBV7-2 and TRBJ1-1; no clear D gene. This CDR3 has 12 amino acids. The V end was cut by 2 bases, the J end by 10 bases, with 11 bases between. Per the germline V gene, CDR1 is SGHTA and CDR2 is FQGNSA.

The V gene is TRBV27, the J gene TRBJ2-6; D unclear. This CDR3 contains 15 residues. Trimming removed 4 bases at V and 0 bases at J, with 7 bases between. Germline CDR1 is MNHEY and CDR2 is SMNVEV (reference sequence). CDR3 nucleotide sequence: TGTGCCAGCAGTTCCTCACTCTCTGGGGCCAACGTCCTGACTTTC. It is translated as CASSSSLSGANVLTF. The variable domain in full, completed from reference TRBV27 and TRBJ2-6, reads EAQVTQNPRYLITVTGKKLTVTCSQNMNHEYMSWYRQDPGLGLRQIYYSMNVEVTDKGDVPEGYKVSRKEKRNFPLILESPSPNQTSLYFCASSSSLSGANVLTFGAGSRLTVL.

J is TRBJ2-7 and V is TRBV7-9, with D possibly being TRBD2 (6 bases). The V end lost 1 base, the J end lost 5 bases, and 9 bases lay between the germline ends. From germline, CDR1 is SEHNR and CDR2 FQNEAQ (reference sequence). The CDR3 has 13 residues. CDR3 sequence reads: CASSLGTTHEQYF. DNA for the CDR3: TGTGCCAGCAGCTTAGGGACTACTCACGAGCAGTACTTC.

The DNA for the CDR3 is TGTGCCTGGACGGACTCCGGACAGCTCTATGGCTACACCTTC. Its protein product is CAWTDSGQLYGYTF. The chain employs TRBV30 and TRBJ1-2, with D possibly matching TRBD1 (6 bases). Trimming removed 4 bases at V and 4 bases at J, with 16 bases between. CDR1 and CDR2 (germline): GTSNPN, SVGIG (reference sequence). The CDR3 consists of 14 residues.

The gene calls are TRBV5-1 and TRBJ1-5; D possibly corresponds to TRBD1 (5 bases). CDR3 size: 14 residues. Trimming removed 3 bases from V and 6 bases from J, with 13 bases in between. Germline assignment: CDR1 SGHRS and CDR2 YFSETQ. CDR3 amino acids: CASSWDGIRQPQHF. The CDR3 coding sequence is TGCGCCAGCAGCTGGGACGGTATTCGTCAGCCCCAGCATTTT.

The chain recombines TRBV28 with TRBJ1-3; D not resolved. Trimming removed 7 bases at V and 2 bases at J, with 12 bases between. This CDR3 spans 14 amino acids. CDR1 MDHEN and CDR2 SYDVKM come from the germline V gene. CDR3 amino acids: CASTSIRAGNTIYF. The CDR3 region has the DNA TGTGCCAGCACTTCAATCCGGGCTGGAAACACCATATATTTT.

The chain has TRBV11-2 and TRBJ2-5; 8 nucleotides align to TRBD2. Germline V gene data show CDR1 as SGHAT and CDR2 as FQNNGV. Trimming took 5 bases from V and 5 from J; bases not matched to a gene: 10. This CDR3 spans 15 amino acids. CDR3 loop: CASSPRAGDGETQYF. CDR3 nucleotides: TGTGCCAGCAGCCCCAGAGCGGGAGACGGGGAGACCCAGTACTTC.

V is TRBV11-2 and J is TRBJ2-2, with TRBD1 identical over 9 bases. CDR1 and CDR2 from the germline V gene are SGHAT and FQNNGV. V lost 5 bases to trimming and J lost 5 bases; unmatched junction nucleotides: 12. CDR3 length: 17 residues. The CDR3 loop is CASSPGQGKWRTGELFF. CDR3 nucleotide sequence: TGTGCCAGCAGCCCTGGACAGGGGAAGTGGCGGACCGGGGAGCTGTTTTTT.

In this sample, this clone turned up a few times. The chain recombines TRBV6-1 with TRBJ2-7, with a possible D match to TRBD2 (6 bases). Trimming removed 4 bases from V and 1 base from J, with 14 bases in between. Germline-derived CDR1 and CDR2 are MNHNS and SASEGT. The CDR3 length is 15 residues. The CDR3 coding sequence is TGTGCCAGCAGTGGCCGACAGAGCGGGTCCTACGAGCAGTACTTC. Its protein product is CASSGRQSGSYEQYF.

In nucleotides, the CDR3 is TGTGCCATCAGTGAGTCGACTAGCCCTCTCTCCTACGAGCAGTACTTC. It is translated as CAISESTSPLSYEQYF. The V call is TRBV10-3, the J call TRBJ2-5, with 7 nucleotides matching TRBD2. The last part of the DNA fits TRBJ2-7 better; the J call may be wrong. Germline assignment: CDR1 ENHRY and CDR2 SYGVKD. CDR3 size: 16 residues.

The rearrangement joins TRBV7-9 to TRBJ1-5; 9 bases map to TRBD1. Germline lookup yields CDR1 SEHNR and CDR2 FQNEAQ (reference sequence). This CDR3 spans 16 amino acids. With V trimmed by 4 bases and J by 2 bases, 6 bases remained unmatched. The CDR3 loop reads CASSSWGQGGNQPQHF. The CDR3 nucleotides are TGTGCCAGCAGCTCGTGGGGACAGGGAGGCAATCAGCCCCAGCATTTT.

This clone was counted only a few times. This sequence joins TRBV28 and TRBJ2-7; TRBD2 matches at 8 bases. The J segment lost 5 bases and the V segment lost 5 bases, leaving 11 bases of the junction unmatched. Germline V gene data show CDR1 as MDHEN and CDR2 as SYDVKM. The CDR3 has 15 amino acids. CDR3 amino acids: CASSPTQAGVNEQYF. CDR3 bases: TGTGCCAGCAGTCCCACCCAAGCGGGAGTCAACGAGCAGTACTTC.

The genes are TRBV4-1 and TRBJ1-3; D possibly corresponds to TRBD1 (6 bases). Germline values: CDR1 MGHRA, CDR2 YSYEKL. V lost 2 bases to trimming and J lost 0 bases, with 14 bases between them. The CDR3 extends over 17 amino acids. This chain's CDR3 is CASSQPTRGNSGNTIYF. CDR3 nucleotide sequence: TGCGCCAGCAGCCAACCCACAAGGGGGAACTCTGGAAACACCATATATTTT.

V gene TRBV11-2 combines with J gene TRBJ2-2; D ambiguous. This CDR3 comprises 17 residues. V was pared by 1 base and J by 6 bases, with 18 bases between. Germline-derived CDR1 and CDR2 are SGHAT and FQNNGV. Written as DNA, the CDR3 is TGTGCCAGCAGCTTAGTCAGTCAGCCGCGATTCCCCGGGGAGCTGTTTTTT. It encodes CASSLVSQPRFPGELFF.

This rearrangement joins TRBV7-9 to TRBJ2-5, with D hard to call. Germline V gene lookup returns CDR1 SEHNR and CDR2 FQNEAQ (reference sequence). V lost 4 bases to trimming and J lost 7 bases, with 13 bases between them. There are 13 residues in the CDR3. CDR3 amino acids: CASSSALLGTQYF. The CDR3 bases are TGTGCCAGCAGCTCCGCTCTTTTGGGGACCCAGTACTTC.

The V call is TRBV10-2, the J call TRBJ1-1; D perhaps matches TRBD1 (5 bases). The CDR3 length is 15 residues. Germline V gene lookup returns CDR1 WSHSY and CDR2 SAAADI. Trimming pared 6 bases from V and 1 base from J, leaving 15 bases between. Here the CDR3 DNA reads TGCGCCAGCAGGTCAACAGGCGCACCGAACACTGAAGCTTTCTTT. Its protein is CASRSTGAPNTEAFF.

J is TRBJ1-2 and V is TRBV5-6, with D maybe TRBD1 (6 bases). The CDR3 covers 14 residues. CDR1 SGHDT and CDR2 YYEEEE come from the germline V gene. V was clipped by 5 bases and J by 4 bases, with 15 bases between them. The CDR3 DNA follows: TGTGCCAGCAGAGAGGGGGGTCGGGCCTATGGCTACACCTTC. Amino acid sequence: CASREGGRAYGYTF. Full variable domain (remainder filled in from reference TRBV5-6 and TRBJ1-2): DAGVTQSPTHLIKTRGQQVTLRCSPKSGHDTVSWYQQALGQGPQFIFQYYEEEERQRGNFPDRFSGHQFPNYSSELNVNALLLGDSALYLCASREGGRAYGYTFGSGTRLTVV.

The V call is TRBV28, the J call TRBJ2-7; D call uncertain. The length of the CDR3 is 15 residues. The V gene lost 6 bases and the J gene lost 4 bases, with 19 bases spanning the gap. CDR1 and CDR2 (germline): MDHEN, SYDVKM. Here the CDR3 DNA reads TGTGCCAGCAGCCGCGCGGCTACCCGATCTTACGAGCAGTACTTC. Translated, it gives CASSRAATRSYEQYF.

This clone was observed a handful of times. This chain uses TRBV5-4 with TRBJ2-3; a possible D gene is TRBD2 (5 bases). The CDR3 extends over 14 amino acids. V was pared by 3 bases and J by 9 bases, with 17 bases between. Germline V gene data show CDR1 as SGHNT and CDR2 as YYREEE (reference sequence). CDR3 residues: CASSSRTSGYTQYF. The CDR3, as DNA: TGTGCCAGCAGCTCCCGAACCAGCGGTTACACGCAGTATTTT.